This T cell receptor beta chain was obtained from a study of metastatic and nonmetastatic thyroid tumors. Study-wide context: It was across blood and tumor or nodule tissue from malignant and benign thyroid patients that repertoires were compared.

This CDR3 is built from 16 residues. J gave up 7 bases and V 7 bases, and 14 bases lay outside the gene matches. The germline CDR1 and CDR2 sequences are SGHVS and FNYEAQ. Not a single patient had been given any form of treatment at any point before undergoing thyroid surgery. Per the original methods: A classifier of distant metastasis in papillary thyroid cancer was built from CDR3 differences (across clinicopathological groups). TCRdb re-called the PCR reads via MiXCR. In this record, the V and J calls reflect TCRdb's handling and not the investigators' own analysis. The table has 20,000 to 25,000 clones, around 30% seen once. Turning to this clone: Its antigen is not known.

Whole-study findings and limits: Significantly higher TCR beta diversity was reportedly seen in malignant thyroid tumors than benign nodules, in blood and tumor.

The source is a female donor with papillary thyroid cancer or a benign thyroid nodule (not recorded which). Some clones in this sample may be carry-over from other donors' samples. The chain uses TRBV7-6 and TRBJ1-3, with 9 bases lining up with TRBD1. The specimen was tumor tissue. CDR3 coding DNA: TGTGCCAGCATCCAGGGACAGGGAGGGAGAAGGAACACCATATATTTT. Translating it yields CASIQGQGGRRNTIYF.